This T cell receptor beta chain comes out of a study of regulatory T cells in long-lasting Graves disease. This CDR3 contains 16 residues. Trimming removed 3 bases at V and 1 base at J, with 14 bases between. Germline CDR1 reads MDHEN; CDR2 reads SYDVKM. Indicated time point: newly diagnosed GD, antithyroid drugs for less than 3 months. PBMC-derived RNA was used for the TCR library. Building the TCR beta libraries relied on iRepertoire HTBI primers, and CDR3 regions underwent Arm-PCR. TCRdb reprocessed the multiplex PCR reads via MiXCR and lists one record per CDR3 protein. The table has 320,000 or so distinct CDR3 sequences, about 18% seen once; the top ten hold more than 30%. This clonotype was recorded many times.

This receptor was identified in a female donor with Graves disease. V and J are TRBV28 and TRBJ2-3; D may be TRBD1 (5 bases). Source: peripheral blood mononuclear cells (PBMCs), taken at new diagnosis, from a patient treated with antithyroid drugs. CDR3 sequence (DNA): TGTGCCAGCAGTTTGGTAGGGGCGGCTCGCACAGATACGCAGTATTTT. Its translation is CASSLVGAARTDTQYF.